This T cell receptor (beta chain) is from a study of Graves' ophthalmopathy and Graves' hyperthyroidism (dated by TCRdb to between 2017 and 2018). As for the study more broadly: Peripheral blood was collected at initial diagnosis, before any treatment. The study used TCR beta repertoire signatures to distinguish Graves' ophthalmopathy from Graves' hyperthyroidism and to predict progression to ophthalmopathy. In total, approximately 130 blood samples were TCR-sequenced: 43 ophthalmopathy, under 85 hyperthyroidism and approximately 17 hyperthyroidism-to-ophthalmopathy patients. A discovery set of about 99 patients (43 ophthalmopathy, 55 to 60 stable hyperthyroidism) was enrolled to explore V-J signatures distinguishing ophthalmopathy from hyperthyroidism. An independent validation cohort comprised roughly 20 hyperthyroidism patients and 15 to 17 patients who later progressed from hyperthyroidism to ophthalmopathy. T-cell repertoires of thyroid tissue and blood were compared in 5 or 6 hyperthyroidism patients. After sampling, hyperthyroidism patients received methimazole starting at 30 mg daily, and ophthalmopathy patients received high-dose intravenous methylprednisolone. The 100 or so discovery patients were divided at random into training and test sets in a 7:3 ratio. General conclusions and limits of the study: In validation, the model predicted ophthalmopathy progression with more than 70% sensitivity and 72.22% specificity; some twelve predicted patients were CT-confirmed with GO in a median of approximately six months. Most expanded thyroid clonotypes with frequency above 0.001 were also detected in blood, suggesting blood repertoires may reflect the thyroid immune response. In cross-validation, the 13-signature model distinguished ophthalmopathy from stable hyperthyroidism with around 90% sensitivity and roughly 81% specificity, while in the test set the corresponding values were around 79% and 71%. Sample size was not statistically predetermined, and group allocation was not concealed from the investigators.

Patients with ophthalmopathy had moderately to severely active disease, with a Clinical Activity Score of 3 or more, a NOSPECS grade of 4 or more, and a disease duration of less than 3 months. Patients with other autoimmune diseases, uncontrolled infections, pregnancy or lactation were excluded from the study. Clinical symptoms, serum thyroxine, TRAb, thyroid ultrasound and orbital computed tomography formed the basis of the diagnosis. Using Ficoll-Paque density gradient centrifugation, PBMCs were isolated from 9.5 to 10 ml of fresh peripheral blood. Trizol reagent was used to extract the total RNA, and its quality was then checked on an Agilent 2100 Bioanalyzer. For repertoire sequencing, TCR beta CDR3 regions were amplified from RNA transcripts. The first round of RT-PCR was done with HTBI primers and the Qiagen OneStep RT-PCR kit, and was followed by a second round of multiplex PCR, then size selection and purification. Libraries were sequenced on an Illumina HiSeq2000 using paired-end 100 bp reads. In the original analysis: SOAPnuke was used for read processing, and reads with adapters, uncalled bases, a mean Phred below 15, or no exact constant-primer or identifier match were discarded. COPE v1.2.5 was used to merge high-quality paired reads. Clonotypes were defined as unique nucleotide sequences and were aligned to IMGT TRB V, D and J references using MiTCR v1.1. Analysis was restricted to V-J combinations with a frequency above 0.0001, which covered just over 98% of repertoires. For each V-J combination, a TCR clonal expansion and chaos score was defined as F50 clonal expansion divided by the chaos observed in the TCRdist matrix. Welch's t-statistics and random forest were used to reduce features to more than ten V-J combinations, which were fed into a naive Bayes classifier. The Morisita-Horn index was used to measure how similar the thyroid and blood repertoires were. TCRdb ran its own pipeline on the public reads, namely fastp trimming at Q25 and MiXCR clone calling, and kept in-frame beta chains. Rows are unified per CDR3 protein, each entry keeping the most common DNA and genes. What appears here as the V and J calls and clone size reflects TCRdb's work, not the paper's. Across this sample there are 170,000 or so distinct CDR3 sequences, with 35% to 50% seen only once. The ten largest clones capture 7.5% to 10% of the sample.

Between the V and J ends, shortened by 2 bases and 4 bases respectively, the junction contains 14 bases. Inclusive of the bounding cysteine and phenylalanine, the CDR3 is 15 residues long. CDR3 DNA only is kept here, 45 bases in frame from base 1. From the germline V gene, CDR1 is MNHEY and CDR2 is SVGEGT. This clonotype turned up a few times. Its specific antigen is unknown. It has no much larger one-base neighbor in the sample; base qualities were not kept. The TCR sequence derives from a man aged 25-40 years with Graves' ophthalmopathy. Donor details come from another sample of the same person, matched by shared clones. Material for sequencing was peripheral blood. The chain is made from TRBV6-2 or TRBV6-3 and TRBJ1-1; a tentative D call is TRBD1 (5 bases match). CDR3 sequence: CASSYVGARSTEAFF. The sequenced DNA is TGTGCCAGCAGTTACGTAGGGGCGAGGAGCACTGAAGCTTTCTTT.